The next 14 T cell receptor beta chains were all read from a single sample in a study of T cell responses to AZD1222 COVID-19 vaccine (dated by TCRdb to about 2021). The library was produced with the immunoSEQ multiplex PCR assay. TCRdb retrieved this table from immuneACCESS and kept in-frame rearrangements only. Not all clones are present; in checked studies, unresolved V genes account for under half, and no reason is known for the remainder. In this sample the table shows 150,000 to 200,000 clones, 80% to 95% of which occur a single time. The biggest ten clones account for about 10% of the sample. Per the publication, the time point label means: baseline before first vaccination. The input for sequencing was peripheral blood, taken on day 0 of AZD1222 vaccination. These receptors were taken from an adult in good health.

CDR3 nucleotide sequence: TGTGCAAGGGTGGCAGGCAACCGGGGTGAAGCTTTCTTT. Translated, it gives CARVAGNRGEAFF. The chain is built from TRBV30 and TRBJ1-1; no definite D call. Germline V CDR1 and CDR2: GTSNPN, SVGIG (reference sequence). CDR3 size: 13 residues.

This chain connects TRBV7-2 to TRBJ2-1, with a weak D call TRBD1 (5 bases). Germline V gene sequence: CDR1 SGHTA, CDR2 FQGNSA. The CDR3 is 16 residues long. The V gene lost 5 bases and the J gene lost 5 bases, with 19 bases spanning the gap. CDR3 region: CASSRSDWGRNNEQFF. CDR3 coding DNA: TGTGCCAGCAGCCGTTCTGACTGGGGCCGAAACAATGAGCAGTTCTTC.

The chain carries TRBV7-2 and TRBJ2-5, with D possibly called TRBD1 or TRBD2 (5 bases each). The CDR3 sequence is 15 residues long. V was trimmed by 0 bases and J by 5 bases, leaving 13 bases between them. The germline gives CDR1 SGHTA, CDR2 FQGNSA. CDR3 residues: CASSLAQTEGETQYF. The CDR3 region has the DNA TGTGCCAGCAGCTTAGCACAAACTGAGGGGGAGACCCAGTACTTC.

The V and J genes are TRBV4-1 and TRBJ2-7; 9 nucleotides agree with TRBD1. There are 15 residues in the CDR3. The junction had 8 bases not matched to a gene; V was cut back by 4 bases and J by 4 bases. Germline lookup yields CDR1 MGHRA and CDR2 YSYEKL. In nucleotides, the CDR3 is TGCGCCAGCAGCCCTTCACGGGACAGGGCTTACGAGCAGTACTTC. It translates to CASSPSRDRAYEQYF.

Only one count was recorded for this clone. The chain recombines TRBV5-1 with TRBJ2-3; D ambiguous. The V end lost 0 bases, the J end lost 5 bases, and 4 bases lay between the germline ends. Germline CDR1 SGHRS, CDR2 YFSETQ. This CDR3 is 12 amino acids long. The CDR3 loop is CASSLGRDTQYF. Written as DNA, the CDR3 is TGCGCCAGCAGCTTGGGACGAGATACGCAGTATTTT.

The chain uses TRBV6-5 and TRBJ1-5; no reliable D call. V shed 5 bases and J shed 10 bases, with 12 bases lying between them. The length of the CDR3 is 12 residues. CDR1 MNHEY and CDR2 SVGAGI come from the germline V gene. The CDR3 spells CASSTKGVPQHF. CDR3 DNA: TGTGCCAGCAGTACCAAGGGTGTACCCCAGCATTTT.

J is TRBJ1-1 and V is TRBV2; D unresolved. The CDR3 extends over 13 amino acids. Trimming stripped 6 bases from V and 2 bases from J, with 10 bases between. CDR1 is SNHLY and CDR2 is FYNNEI in the germline V gene. The CDR3 reads CASRADYNTEAFF. The CDR3 DNA follows: TGTGCCAGCAGAGCTGACTACAACACTGAAGCTTTCTTT.

The V call is TRBV5-8, the J call TRBJ1-1; no firm D call. V lost 0 bases and J 2 bases, leaving 5 bases between the germline ends. The germline gives CDR1 SGHTS, CDR2 YDEGEE. The CDR3 has 13 amino acids. In DNA form, the CDR3 reads TGTGCCAGCAGCTTGGGACTTAACACTGAAGCTTTCTTT. The encoded protein is CASSLGLNTEAFF. The entire variable domain, with the rest obtained from reference TRBV5-8 and TRBJ1-1, is as follows: EAGVTQSPTHLIKTRGQQATLRCSPISGHTSVYWYQQALGLGLQFLLWYDEGEERNRGNFPPRFSGRQFPNYSSELNVNALELEDSALYLCASSLGLNTEAFFGQGTRLTVV.

The chain has TRBV11-2 and TRBJ1-6; unclear D gene. Looked up from germline, CDR1 is SGHAT and CDR2 is FQNNGV. The CDR3 totals 15 residues. Deletions cut 1 base from V and 8 bases from J, with 12 bases between. The CDR3 spells CASSLGVRRDSPLHF. The CDR3 coding sequence is TGTGCCAGCAGCTTAGGGGTCAGGCGAGATTCACCCCTCCACTTT.

The chain has TRBV10-2 and TRBJ2-3; TRBD2 aligns across 12 bases. With V trimmed by 5 bases and J by 4 bases, 4 bases remained unmatched. Per the germline V gene, CDR1 is WSHSY and CDR2 is SAAADI. The CDR3 is 15 amino acids. The CDR3 bases are TGCGCCAGCAGTCTGTCTAGCGGGGGGGCAGATACGCAGTATTTT. Translated, it gives CASSLSSGGADTQYF.

The genes are TRBV28 and TRBJ2-6; D unclear. CDR3 length: 15 residues. CDR1 is MDHEN, CDR2 SYDVKM, per germline. V lost 4 bases to trimming and J lost 0 bases, with 7 bases between them. In nucleotides, the CDR3 is TGTGCCAGCAGTTCGGTCCACTCTGGGGCCAACGTCCTGACTTTC. Protein sequence: CASSSVHSGANVLTF.

CDR3 DNA sequence: TGTGCCAGCAGTCTTCAGACGGTTAACTATGGCTACACCTTC. Translation gives CASSLQTVNYGYTF. V is TRBV6-6 and J is TRBJ1-2; D is unresolved. Germline V gene sequence: CDR1 MNHNY, CDR2 SVGAGI (reference sequence). Trimming removed 5 bases from V and 1 base from J, with 11 bases in between. This CDR3 has 14 residues.

This rearrangement joins TRBV6-5 to TRBJ2-5, with 10 bases fitting TRBD1. The germline V gene encodes CDR1 MNHEY and CDR2 SVGAGI. Unmatched junction bases numbered 6, after V lost 7 bases and J lost 4 bases. This CDR3 region has 14 residues. The DNA for the CDR3 is TGTGCCAGCACCGACAGGGGGCTAGGAGAGACCCAGTACTTC. Protein product: CASTDRGLGETQYF.

The CDR3 bases are TGTGCCAGCAGCTTGACAGGGTTGGGTGGCTACACCTTC. It yields the protein CASSLTGLGGYTF. J is TRBJ1-2 and V is TRBV5-6, with D tentatively TRBD1 (6 bases). The length of the CDR3 is 13 residues. V was pared by 1 base and J by 7 bases, with 11 bases between. CDR1 is SGHDT, CDR2 YYEEEE, per germline.